This paragraph covers one TCR beta chain sequence. Its target is unknown. Time point described: 20-29 weeks after completion of therapy. CDR1 and CDR2 (germline): MRHNA, SNTAGT. The CDR3 is 13 residues long. With V trimmed by 3 bases and J by 3 bases, 0 bases remained unmatched. Using immunoSEQ multiplex PCR, the repertoire was profiled, and TCRdb retains in-frame clones only, with some absent. This sample has roughly 20,000 clones, with over 80% found just once. The data derive from a study of T cell therapy after organ transplantation. The V gene is TRBV6-4, the J gene TRBJ2-5; 8 nucleotides align to TRBD2. Specimen: CD8+ T cells from blood, collected after autologous CMV-specific T cell therapy. The source is a human patient who had received a solid organ transplant and had CMV disease. Some T cells here may be from the graft donor. In nucleotides, the CDR3 is TGTGCCAGCAGTGAACTAGCGGAAGAGACCCAGTACTTC. Amino acid sequence: CASSELAEETQYF.